Listed below are T cell receptor beta chains from one sample, sequenced in a study of Graves' ophthalmopathy and Graves' hyperthyroidism. One entry per CDR3 protein results from TCRdb running MiXCR on the multiplex PCR reads. The table lists about 740,000 distinct CDR3 sequences, 40% of them singletons. Sequenced sample: peripheral blood. These receptors all stem from an adult man with Graves' ophthalmopathy. CDR3s include the opening cysteine and the closing phenylalanine or tryptophan. Each record gives: D gene, V gene, clone size, J gene, CDR3 DNA, CDR3 protein. A D gene is named only where the DNA matches it firmly. Clone size is shown for a subset of rows, as once, few, many or a class of expanded clone.

NA	TRBV29-1	many	TRBJ2-7	TGCAGCGTTTGGGGCCCTGGGGCCTACGAGCAGTACTTC	CSVWGPGAYEQYF
NA	TRBV25-1	many	TRBJ2-2	TGTGCCAGCAGTCACACCGGGGAGCTGTTTTTT	CASSHTGELFF
NA	TRBV4-3	NA	TRBJ2-5	TGCGCCAGCAGCCAAGTATTTGGACGGCACCAAGAGACCCAGTACTTC	CASSQVFGRHQETQYF
NA	TRBV9	NA	TRBJ2-7	TGTGCCAGCAGCCAAGATCCGAGAAGGGAGCAGTACTTC	CASSQDPRREQYF
TRBD1	TRBV7-6	NA	TRBJ2-3	TGTGCCAGCAGCCCCCGTATAGGGGGCTTTGGAGATACGCAGTATTTT	CASSPRIGGFGDTQYF
TRBD1	TRBV7-9	NA	TRBJ2-6	TGTGCCAGCAGCTTAGCGCAATTGGGGACAGGGCCAGGTGGGGCCAACGTCCTGACTTTC	CASSLAQLGTGPGGANVLTF
NA	TRBV29-1	NA	TRBJ2-3	TGCAGCGTTGAAGATCAGGGGAAGGGCACAGATACGCAGTATTTT	CSVEDQGKGTDTQYF
NA	TRBV12-5	NA	TRBJ1-5	TGTGCCAGCAGGTCAGGGGTTCAACGAAATCAGCCCCAGCATTTT	CASRSGVQRNQPQHF
TRBD2	TRBV19	NA	TRBJ2-3	TGTGCCAGTAGCGGAAGCGGGAGGTTCGGCACAGATACGCAGTATTTT	CASSGSGRFGTDTQYF
NA	TRBV7-9	NA	TRBJ2-2	TGTGCCAGCAGCTTAGGTCTCGGGGGGGAGCTGTTTTTT	CASSLGLGGELFF
TRBD1	TRBV25-1	NA	TRBJ2-2	TGTGCCAGCAGTCAACCGACCGGGACAGGGACCGGGGAGCTGTTTTTT	CASSQPTGTGTGELFF
NA	TRBV11-3	NA	TRBJ1-2	TGTGCCAGCAGCCAAGGACGGACTGGAGGCTACACCTTC	CASSQGRTGGYTF
NA	TRBV19	few	TRBJ2-7	TGTGCCAGTAGTGGAACCGGGACATCGAGTGAGCAGTACTTC	CASSGTGTSSEQYF
NA	TRBV2	few	TRBJ1-5	TGTGCCAGCAGTTTCGAAGGCTTCAATCAGCCCCAGCATTTT	CASSFEGFNQPQHF
NA	TRBV2	many	TRBJ1-1	TGTGCCAGCAGTGAAGATCGGGCGTGGAACACTGAAGCTTTCTTT	CASSEDRAWNTEAFF
TRBD1	TRBV5-1	NA	TRBJ2-7	TGCGCCAGCAGCTTCCGGGACAGGGCCTCTAACGAGCAGTACTTC	CASSFRDRASNEQYF
NA	TRBV2	many	TRBJ2-2	TGTGCCAGCAGTGGCCCGGGACCGAACACCGGGGAGCTGTTTTTT	CASSGPGPNTGELFF
TRBD2	TRBV9	many	TRBJ2-7	TGTGCCAGCAGCGTAGGCCTAGCGGGAGGGTACGAGCAGTACTTC	CASSVGLAGGYEQYF
TRBD1	TRBV9	NA	TRBJ2-7	TGTGCCAGCAGCGCAGGGGGCGGGGTCGCCTCCGAGCAGTACTTC	CASSAGGGVASEQYF